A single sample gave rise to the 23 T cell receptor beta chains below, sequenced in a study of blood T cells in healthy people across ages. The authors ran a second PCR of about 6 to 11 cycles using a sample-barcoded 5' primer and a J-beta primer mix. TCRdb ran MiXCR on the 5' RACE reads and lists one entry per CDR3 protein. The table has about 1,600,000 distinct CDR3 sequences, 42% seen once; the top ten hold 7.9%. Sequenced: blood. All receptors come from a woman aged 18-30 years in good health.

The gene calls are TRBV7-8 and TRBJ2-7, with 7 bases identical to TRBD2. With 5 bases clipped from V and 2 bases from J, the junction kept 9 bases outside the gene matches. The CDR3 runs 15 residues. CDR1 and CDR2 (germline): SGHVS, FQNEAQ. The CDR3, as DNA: TGTGCCAGCAGCACACCTGGGGGGGAACCCTACGAGCAGTACTTC. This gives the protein CASSTPGGEPYEQYF.

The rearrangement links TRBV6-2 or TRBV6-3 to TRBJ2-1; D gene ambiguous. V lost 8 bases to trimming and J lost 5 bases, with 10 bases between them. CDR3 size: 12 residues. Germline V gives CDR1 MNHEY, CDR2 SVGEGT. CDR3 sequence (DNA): TGTGCCAGCCGGTTTTGGGACAATGAGCAGTTCTTC. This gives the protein CASRFWDNEQFF.

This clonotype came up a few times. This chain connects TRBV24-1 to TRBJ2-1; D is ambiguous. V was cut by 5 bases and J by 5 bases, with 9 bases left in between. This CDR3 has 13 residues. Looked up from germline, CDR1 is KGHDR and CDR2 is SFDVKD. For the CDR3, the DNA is TGTGCCACCAGTGTCCCGAATAACAATGAGCAGTTCTTC. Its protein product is CATSVPNNNEQFF.

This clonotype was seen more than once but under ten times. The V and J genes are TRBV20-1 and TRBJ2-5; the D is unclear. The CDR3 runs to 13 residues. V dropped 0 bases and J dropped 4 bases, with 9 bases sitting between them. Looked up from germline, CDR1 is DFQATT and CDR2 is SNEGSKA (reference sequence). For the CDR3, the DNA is TGCAGTGCTAGAGATGAAAAGAGAGAGACCCAGTACTTC. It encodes CSARDEKRETQYF.

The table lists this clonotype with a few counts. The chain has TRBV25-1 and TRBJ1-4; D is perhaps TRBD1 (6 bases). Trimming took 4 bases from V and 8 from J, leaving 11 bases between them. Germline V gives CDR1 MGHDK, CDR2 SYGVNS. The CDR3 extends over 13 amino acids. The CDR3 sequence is CASSVTGGEKLFF. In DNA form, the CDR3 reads TGTGCCAGCAGTGTGACGGGGGGCGAAAAACTGTTTTTT.

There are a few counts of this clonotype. The DNA of the CDR3 is TGCAGCGTTTATAGACCTATGAACACTGAAGCTTTCTTT. It specifies CSVYRPMNTEAFF. The rearrangement links TRBV29-1 to TRBJ1-1; D gene unclear. The germline V and J ends were trimmed by 5 bases and 0 bases, with 10 bases remaining between them. The CDR3 has 13 residues. Germline assignment: CDR1 SQVTM and CDR2 ANQGSEA.

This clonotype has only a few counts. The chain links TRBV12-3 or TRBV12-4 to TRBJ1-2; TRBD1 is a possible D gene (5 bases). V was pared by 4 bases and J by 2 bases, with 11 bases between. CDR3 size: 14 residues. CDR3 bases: TGTGCCAGCAGTTCGCAGACAGCAAACTATGGCTACACCTTC. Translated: CASSSQTANYGYTF.

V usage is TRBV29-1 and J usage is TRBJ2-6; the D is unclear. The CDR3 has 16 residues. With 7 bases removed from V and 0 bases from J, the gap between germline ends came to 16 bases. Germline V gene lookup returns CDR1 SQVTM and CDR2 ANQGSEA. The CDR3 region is CSARTGKVSGANVLTF. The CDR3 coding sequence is TGCAGCGCTAGGACGGGTAAAGTCTCTGGGGCCAACGTCCTGACTTTC.

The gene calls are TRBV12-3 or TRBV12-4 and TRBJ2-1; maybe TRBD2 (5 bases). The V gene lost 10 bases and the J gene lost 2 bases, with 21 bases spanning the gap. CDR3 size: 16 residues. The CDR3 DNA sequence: TGTGCCACTCTCACGGGCGGCGGGCAGCCCTACAATGAGCAGTTCTTC. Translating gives CATLTGGGQPYNEQFF.

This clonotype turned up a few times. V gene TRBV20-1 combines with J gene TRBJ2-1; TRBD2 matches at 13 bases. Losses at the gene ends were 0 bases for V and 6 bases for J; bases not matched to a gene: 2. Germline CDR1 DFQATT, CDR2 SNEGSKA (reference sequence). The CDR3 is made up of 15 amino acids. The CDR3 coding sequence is TGCAGTGCTAGAGATAGGACTAGCGGGAGCAATGAGCAGTTCTTC. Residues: CSARDRTSGSNEQFF.

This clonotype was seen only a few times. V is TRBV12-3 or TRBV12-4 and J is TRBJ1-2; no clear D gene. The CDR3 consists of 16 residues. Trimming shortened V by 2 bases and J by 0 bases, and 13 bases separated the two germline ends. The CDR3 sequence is CASSLRAGTTNYGYTF. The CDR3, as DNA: TGTGCCAGCAGTTTAAGAGCTGGAACGACTAACTATGGCTACACCTTC.

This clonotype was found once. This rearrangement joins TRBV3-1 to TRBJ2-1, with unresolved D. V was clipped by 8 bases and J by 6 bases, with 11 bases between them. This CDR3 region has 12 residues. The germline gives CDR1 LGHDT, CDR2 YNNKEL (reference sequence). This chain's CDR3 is CASWVGPNEQFF. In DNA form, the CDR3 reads TGTGCCAGCTGGGTCGGGCCCAATGAGCAGTTCTTC.

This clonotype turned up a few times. CDR3 protein: CASSLWDRGNEKLFF. The CDR3 DNA reads as TGTGCCAGCAGCCTATGGGACAGGGGGAATGAAAAACTGTTTTTT. The V call is TRBV3-1, the J call TRBJ1-4, with 11 positions matching TRBD1. CDR3 size: 15 residues. CDR1 and CDR2 (germline): LGHDT, YNNKEL (reference sequence). Germline trimming cut 4 bases from V and 5 bases from J; bases unmatched to any gene: 3.

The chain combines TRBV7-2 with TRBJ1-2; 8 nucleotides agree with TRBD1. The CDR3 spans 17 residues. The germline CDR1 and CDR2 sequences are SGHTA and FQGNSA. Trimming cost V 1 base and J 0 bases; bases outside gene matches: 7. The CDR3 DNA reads TGTGCCAGCAGCTTAGGTGCAGGGGGCGAGGCTAACTATGGCTACACCTTC. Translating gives CASSLGAGGEANYGYTF. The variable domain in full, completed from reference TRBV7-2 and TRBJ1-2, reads GAGVSQSPSNKVTEKGKDVELRCDPISGHTALYWYRQSLGQGLEFLIYFQGNSAPDKSGLPSDRFSAERTGGSVSTLTIQRTQQEDSAVYLCASSLGAGGEANYGYTFGSGTRLTVV.

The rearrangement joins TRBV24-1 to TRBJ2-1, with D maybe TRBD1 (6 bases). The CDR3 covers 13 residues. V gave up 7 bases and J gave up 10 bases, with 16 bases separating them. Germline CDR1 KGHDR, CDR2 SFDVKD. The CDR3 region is CATRRDDTGEQFF. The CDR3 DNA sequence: TGTGCCACCAGAAGGGACGACACAGGGGAGCAGTTCTTC.

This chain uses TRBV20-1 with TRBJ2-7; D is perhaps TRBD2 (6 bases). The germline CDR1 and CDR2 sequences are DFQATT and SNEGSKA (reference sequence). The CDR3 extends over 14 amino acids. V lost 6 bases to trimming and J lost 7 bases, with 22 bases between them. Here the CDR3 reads CSAVRDSLNNEQYF. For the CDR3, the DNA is TGCAGTGCCGTCCGGGACTCCCTAAACAATGAGCAGTACTTC.

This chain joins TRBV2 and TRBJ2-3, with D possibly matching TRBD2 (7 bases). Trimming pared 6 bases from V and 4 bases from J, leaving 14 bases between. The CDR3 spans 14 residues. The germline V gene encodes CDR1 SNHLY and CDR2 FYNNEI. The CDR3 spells CASREGGLSDTQYF. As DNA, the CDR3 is TGTGCCAGCAGAGAGGGGGGGCTGTCAGATACGCAGTATTTT.

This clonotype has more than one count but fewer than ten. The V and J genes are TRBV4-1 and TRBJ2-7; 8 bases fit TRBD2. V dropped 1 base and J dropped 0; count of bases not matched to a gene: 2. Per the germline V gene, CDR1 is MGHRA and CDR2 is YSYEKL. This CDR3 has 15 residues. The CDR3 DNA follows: TGCGCCAGCAGCCAAGTACTAGCGGACTCCTACGAGCAGTACTTC. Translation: CASSQVLADSYEQYF.

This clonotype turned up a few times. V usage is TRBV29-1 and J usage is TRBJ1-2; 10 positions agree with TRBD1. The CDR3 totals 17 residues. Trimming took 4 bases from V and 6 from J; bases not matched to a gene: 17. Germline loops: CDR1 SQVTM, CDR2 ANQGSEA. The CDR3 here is CSVAPRGTGDFWDGYTF. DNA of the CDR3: TGCAGCGTTGCCCCCCGGGGGACAGGGGACTTTTGGGATGGCTACACCTTC.

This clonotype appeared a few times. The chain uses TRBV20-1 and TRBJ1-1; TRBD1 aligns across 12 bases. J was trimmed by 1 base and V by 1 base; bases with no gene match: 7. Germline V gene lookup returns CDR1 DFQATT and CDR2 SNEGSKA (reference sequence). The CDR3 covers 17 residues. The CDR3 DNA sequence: TGCAGTGCTAGAGCTGGGCCGGGACAGGGGGCGAACACTGAAGCTTTCTTT. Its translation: CSARAGPGQGANTEAFF.

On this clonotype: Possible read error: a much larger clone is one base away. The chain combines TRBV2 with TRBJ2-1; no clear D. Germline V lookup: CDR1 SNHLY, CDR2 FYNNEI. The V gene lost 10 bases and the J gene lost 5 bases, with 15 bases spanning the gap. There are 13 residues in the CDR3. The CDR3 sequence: CANVIGSNNEQFF. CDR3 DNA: TGTGCCAACGTTATCGGGTCTAACAATGAGCAGTTCTTC.

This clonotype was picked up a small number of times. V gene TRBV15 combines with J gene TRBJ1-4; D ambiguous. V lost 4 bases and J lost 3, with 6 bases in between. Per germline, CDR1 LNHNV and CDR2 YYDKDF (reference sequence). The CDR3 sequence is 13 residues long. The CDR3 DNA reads TGTGCCACCAGCAATAATCCTAATGAAAAACTGTTTTTT. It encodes CATSNNPNEKLFF.

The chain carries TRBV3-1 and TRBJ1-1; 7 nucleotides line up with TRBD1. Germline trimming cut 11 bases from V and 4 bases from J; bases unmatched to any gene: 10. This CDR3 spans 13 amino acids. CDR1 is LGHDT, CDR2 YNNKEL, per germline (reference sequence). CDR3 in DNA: TGTGCCTCCCGGTTCAGGGGGGGCACTGAAGCTTTCTTT. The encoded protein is CASRFRGGTEAFF.